This is a list of T cell receptor beta chains from one sample in a study of CD4 T cells in relation to SARS-CoV-2 and coronaviruses. TCRdb keeps only in-frame clones here, not all; method: immunoSEQ multiplex PCR. The sample has 30,000 to 45,000 clones; 88% are singletons. The sample was memory CD4+ T cells from PBMCs. The receptor set was obtained from an adult with COVID-19. Both conserved end residues are part of each CDR3. D genes are given only for firm matches. Size is omitted from some rows. Given values are once, few, many or a class for expanded clones.

J: TRBJ1-6; V: TRBV4-1; size: NA; D: TRBD1; length: 18; CDR3: CASSQLRTGGETNSPLHF; DNA: TGCGCCAGCAGCCAACTTAGGACAGGGGGCGAGACTAATTCACCCCTCCACTTT
J: TRBJ2-4; V: TRBV3-1/TRBV3-2; size: NA; D: TRBD2; length: 16; CDR3: CASSSLAGRAKNIQYF; DNA: TGTGCCAGCAGCTCCCTAGCGGGTCGTGCCAAAAACATTCAGTACTTC
J: TRBJ2-5; V: TRBV19; size: NA; D: TRBD2; length: 14; CDR3: CASSRGGGGETQYF; DNA: TGTGCCAGTAGTAGGGGGGGAGGTGGAGAGACCCAGTACTTC
J: TRBJ2-7; V: TRBV29-1; size: NA; D: NA; length: 11; CDR3: CSVEPRYEQYF; DNA: TGCAGCGTTGAACCGCGGTACGAGCAGTACTTC
J: TRBJ2-7; V: TRBV7-9; size: NA; D: TRBD2; length: 15; CDR3: CASSAGLAGLYEQYF; DNA: TGTGCCAGCAGCGCGGGCCTAGCGGGGCTCTACGAGCAGTACTTC
J: TRBJ2-7; V: TRBV28; size: NA; D: NA; length: 14; CDR3: CASSYDRGVHEQYF; DNA: TGTGCCAGCAGTTATGATAGGGGGGTCCACGAGCAGTACTTC
J: TRBJ1-2; V: TRBV27; size: NA; D: NA; length: 13; CDR3: CASSLRPVYGYTF; DNA: TGTGCCAGCAGTTTACGTCCGGTCTATGGCTACACCTTC
J: TRBJ2-3; V: TRBV3-1/TRBV3-2; size: NA; D: NA; length: 17; CDR3: CASSPLPTAPGTDTQYF; DNA: TGTGCCAGCAGCCCCCTGCCGACGGCCCCCGGCACAGATACGCAGTATTTT
J: TRBJ1-3; V: TRBV3-1/TRBV3-2; size: once; D: NA; length: 15; CDR3: CASSQGRLSGNTIYF; DNA: TGTGCCAGCAGCCAAGGCAGGTTGTCTGGAAACACCATATATTTT
J: TRBJ1-6; V: TRBV18; size: NA; D: NA; length: 13; CDR3: CASSPGADSPLHF; DNA: TGTGCCAGCTCACCAGGGGCGGATTCACCCCTCCACTTT
J: TRBJ2-5; V: TRBV4-1; size: NA; D: TRBD2; length: 13; CDR3: CASSRLATETQYF; DNA: TGCGCCAGCAGCCGACTAGCGACCGAGACCCAGTACTTC
J: TRBJ1-1; V: TRBV10-3; size: NA; D: NA; length: 13; CDR3: CASSGPLNTEAFF; DNA: TGTGCCAGCTCCGGGCCCTTGAACACTGAAGCTTTCTTT
J: TRBJ1-3; V: TRBV4-2; size: NA; D: NA; length: 16; CDR3: CASSQDMGFSGNTIYF; DNA: TGTGCCAGCAGCCAAGATATGGGTTTCTCTGGAAACACCATATATTTT
J: TRBJ1-5; V: TRBV10-3; size: NA; D: TRBD1; length: 14; CDR3: CAISQGQQNQPQHF; DNA: TGTGCCATCAGCCAGGGACAGCAGAATCAGCCCCAGCATTTT
J: TRBJ2-2; V: TRBV7-9; size: NA; D: NA; length: 13; CDR3: CASSPRSTGELFF; DNA: TGTGCCAGCAGCCCCCGGAGCACCGGGGAGCTGTTTTTT
J: TRBJ1-5; V: TRBV6-2/TRBV6-3; size: NA; D: NA; length: 17; CDR3: CASRSWGGRRSNQPQHF; DNA: TGTGCCAGCCGTTCGTGGGGTGGGAGAAGGAGCAATCAGCCCCAGCATTTT
J: TRBJ1-5; V: TRBV18; size: NA; D: NA; length: 16; CDR3: CASSGSTPGSNQPQHF; DNA: TGTGCCAGCTCTGGTTCGACACCCGGGAGCAATCAGCCCCAGCATTTT
J: TRBJ2-3; V: TRBV19; size: NA; D: NA; length: 15; CDR3: CASSMRTGSTDTQYF; DNA: TGTGCCAGTAGTATGCGTACAGGGAGCACAGATACGCAGTATTTT
J: TRBJ2-4; V: TRBV11-3; size: NA; D: NA; length: 15; CDR3: CASSSAHRERNIQYF; DNA: TGTGCCAGCAGCTCGGCGCACAGGGAACGGAACATTCAGTACTTC
J: TRBJ2-3; V: TRBV5-4; size: NA; D: TRBD2; length: 16; CDR3: CASSLVGGGADDTQYF; DNA: TGTGCCAGCAGCTTGGTCGGCGGGGGGGCCGATGATACGCAGTATTTT
J: TRBJ1-3; V: TRBV12-5; size: NA; D: NA; length: 15; CDR3: CASGLLSRPGNTIYF; DNA: TGTGCTAGTGGTTTGCTCTCTCGCCCTGGAAACACCATATATTTT
J: TRBJ1-3; V: TRBV6-5; size: NA; D: NA; length: 14; CDR3: CASRGRFPGNTIYF; DNA: TGTGCCAGCAGGGGGCGATTCCCTGGAAACACCATATATTTT
J: TRBJ2-5; V: TRBV6-2/TRBV6-3; size: NA; D: NA; length: 13; CDR3: CASSYISTETQYF; DNA: TGTGCCAGCAGTTACATCTCGACAGAGACCCAGTACTTC
J: TRBJ1-6; V: TRBV5-4; size: NA; D: NA; length: 15; CDR3: CASSLEPQYNSPLHF; DNA: TGTGCCAGCAGCTTGGAACCCCAGTATAATTCACCCCTCCACTTT
J: TRBJ1-3; V: TRBV25-1; size: few; D: NA; length: 12; CDR3: CASSPGGHTIYF; DNA: TGTGCCAGCAGCCCGGGTGGGCACACCATATATTTT
J: TRBJ2-7; V: TRBV11-2; size: NA; D: TRBD1; length: 17; CDR3: CASSLAQGQVFVREQYF; DNA: TGTGCCAGCAGCTTAGCCCAGGGACAGGTATTTGTTAGGGAGCAGTACTTC
J: TRBJ1-5; V: TRBV4-1; size: NA; D: NA; length: 17; CDR3: CASSQRGGSGGNQPQHF; DNA: TGCGCCAGCAGCCAAAGGGGGGGATCGGGGGGAAATCAGCCCCAGCATTTT
J: TRBJ1-3; V: TRBV5-1; size: NA; D: NA; length: 14; CDR3: CASSRTSSGNTIYF; DNA: TGCGCCAGCAGCCGGACATCCTCTGGAAACACCATATATTTT
J: TRBJ1-1; V: TRBV11-3; size: NA; D: NA; length: 12; CDR3: CASSLVLAEAFF; DNA: TGTGCCAGCAGCTTAGTGTTGGCCGAAGCTTTCTTT
J: TRBJ1-4; V: TRBV6-6; size: NA; D: NA; length: 16; CDR3: CASSQQTGHLNEKLFF; DNA: TGTGCCAGCAGTCAGCAAACGGGACACCTAAATGAAAAACTGTTTTTT
J: TRBJ2-7; V: TRBV28; size: NA; D: TRBD1; length: 13; CDR3: CASSPQGPHEQYF; DNA: TGTGCCAGCAGCCCACAGGGGCCCCACGAGCAGTACTTC
J: TRBJ2-3; V: TRBV11-2; size: NA; D: TRBD2; length: 15; CDR3: CASSLGPSGGYTQYF; DNA: TGTGCCAGCAGCTTAGGACCTAGCGGGGGATATACGCAGTATTTT
J: TRBJ2-1; V: TRBV6-5; size: NA; D: NA; length: 15; CDR3: CASSYGGGVRNEQFF; DNA: TGTGCCAGCAGTTACGGCGGGGGCGTCCGCAATGAGCAGTTCTTC
J: TRBJ2-7; V: TRBV2; size: NA; D: NA; length: 12; CDR3: CASSLSSYEQYF; DNA: TGTGCCAGCAGCCTGAGCTCCTACGAGCAGTACTTC
J: TRBJ2-2; V: TRBV7-2; size: NA; D: NA; length: 14; CDR3: CASSPGLSSRELFF; DNA: TGTGCCAGCAGCCCGGGACTGTCTTCCAGGGAGCTGTTTTTT
J: TRBJ2-5; V: TRBV20-1; size: NA; D: NA; length: 11; CDR3: CSARNSETQYF; DNA: TGCAGTGCCCGGAACTCAGAGACCCAGTACTTC
J: TRBJ1-4; V: TRBV6-2/TRBV6-3; size: NA; D: NA; length: 16; CDR3: CASSYSGPATNEKLFF; DNA: TGTGCCAGCAGTTACTCGGGGCCCGCAACTAATGAAAAACTGTTTTTT
J: TRBJ1-3; V: TRBV5-1; size: NA; D: NA; length: 15; CDR3: CASSLDTASGNTIYF; DNA: TGCGCCAGCAGCTTGGACACCGCCTCTGGAAACACCATATATTTT
J: TRBJ2-1; V: TRBV24-1; size: NA; D: NA; length: 14; CDR3: CATSDRGLGNEQFF; DNA: TGTGCCACCAGTGACCGTGGCCTCGGGAATGAGCAGTTCTTC
J: TRBJ2-3; V: TRBV27; size: NA; D: NA; length: 15; CDR3: CASSFSTRGTDTQYF; DNA: TGTGCCAGCAGTTTTAGTACCCGGGGCACAGATACGCAGTATTTT